A selection of T cell receptor beta chains follows, all from one sample in a study of blood T cell repertoires in COVID-19. The assay was immunoSEQ multiplex PCR, and TCRdb's table has in-frame clones only and misses some. This sample has tens of thousands of clones, with around 86% found just once. Material: peripheral blood. The receptors originated from a human donor in a cohort sampled during active COVID-19. The donor label of this sample is uncertain. CDR3s include the opening cysteine and the closing phenylalanine or tryptophan. Fields, in order: V gene, D gene, J gene, clone size, CDR3 DNA, CDR3 protein. D genes are given only for firm matches. Some rows have no size entry. The others give once, few or many, or a class for an expanded clone.

v_call: TRBV7-3; d_call: TRBD1; j_call: TRBJ2-6; clone_size: -; cdr3_nt: TGTGCCAGCAGCCACCGGGACAGGGCCGCTGGGGCCAACGTCCTGACTTTC; cdr3_aa: CASSHRDRAAGANVLTF
v_call: TRBV6-4; d_call: TRBD1; j_call: TRBJ2-3; clone_size: few; cdr3_nt: TGTGCCAGCAGTGCCCTGGGACAGGGAGGCACAGATACGCAGTATTTT; cdr3_aa: CASSALGQGGTDTQYF
v_call: TRBV5-1; d_call: TRBD1; j_call: TRBJ2-1; clone_size: -; cdr3_nt: TGCGCCAGCAGCTTTCTTCTGACGGACAGGGGCGATGAGCAGTTCTTC; cdr3_aa: CASSFLLTDRGDEQFF
v_call: TRBV7-8; d_call: TRBD1; j_call: TRBJ2-1; clone_size: once; cdr3_nt: TGTGCCAGCAGCCTAGGGACAGGGGTAAGTGGTGAGCAGTTCTTC; cdr3_aa: CASSLGTGVSGEQFF
v_call: TRBV19; d_call: TRBD2; j_call: TRBJ2-3; clone_size: -; cdr3_nt: TGTGCCAGTAGCCTCCTGGGCGGGGGGGTCACAGATACGCAGTATTTT; cdr3_aa: CASSLLGGGVTDTQYF
v_call: TRBV28; d_call: TRBD1; j_call: TRBJ1-2; clone_size: -; cdr3_nt: TGTGCCAGCAGGTATCCGGGACAGGAGTATGGCTACACCTTC; cdr3_aa: CASRYPGQEYGYTF
v_call: TRBV15; d_call: -; j_call: TRBJ2-5; clone_size: -; cdr3_nt: TGTGCCACCAGCAGAGCAGGGGCAGAGACCCAGTACTTC; cdr3_aa: CATSRAGAETQYF
v_call: TRBV6-2/TRBV6-3; d_call: -; j_call: TRBJ1-2; clone_size: -; cdr3_nt: TGTGCCAGCAGTTACGCCGGGACAAAGGAGTTTCTCTATGGCTACACCTTC; cdr3_aa: CASSYAGTKEFLYGYTF
v_call: TRBV2; d_call: -; j_call: TRBJ2-7; clone_size: -; cdr3_nt: TGTGCCAGCAGTGAAGCGTCGCGGGGGCCCTACGAGCAGTACTTC; cdr3_aa: CASSEASRGPYEQYF
v_call: TRBV24-1; d_call: TRBD2; j_call: TRBJ2-5; clone_size: -; cdr3_nt: TGTGCCACCAGTGACTCGACTAGCGGGGGGTTCCAAGAGACCCAGTACTTC; cdr3_aa: CATSDSTSGGFQETQYF
v_call: TRBV6-5; d_call: TRBD1; j_call: TRBJ2-7; clone_size: -; cdr3_nt: TGTGCCAGCGAACAGGCAGGGGGCCGGGAGCAGTACTTC; cdr3_aa: CASEQAGGREQYF
v_call: TRBV9; d_call: -; j_call: TRBJ2-1; clone_size: -; cdr3_nt: TGTGCCAGCAGCGTAGGTACGGTCTCCTACAATGAGCAGTTCTTC; cdr3_aa: CASSVGTVSYNEQFF
v_call: TRBV5-1; d_call: TRBD1; j_call: TRBJ2-5; clone_size: -; cdr3_nt: TGCGCCAGCAGCTTGACGACAGGGGGAGAGACCCAGTACTTC; cdr3_aa: CASSLTTGGETQYF
v_call: TRBV2; d_call: TRBD2; j_call: TRBJ2-3; clone_size: -; cdr3_nt: TGTGCCACCAGACTAGCGGGGGACCCCCCAGATACGCAGTATTTT; cdr3_aa: CATRLAGDPPDTQYF
v_call: TRBV15; d_call: TRBD1; j_call: TRBJ1-3; clone_size: -; cdr3_nt: TGTGCCACCAGATACAGGGGGCAAGGAAACACCATATATTTT; cdr3_aa: CATRYRGQGNTIYF
v_call: TRBV5-4; d_call: -; j_call: TRBJ1-6; clone_size: -; cdr3_nt: TGTGCCAGCAGCGAAACAGGGAGAGGCTATAATTCACCCCTCCACTTT; cdr3_aa: CASSETGRGYNSPLHF
v_call: TRBV18; d_call: TRBD1; j_call: TRBJ1-3; clone_size: -; cdr3_nt: TGTGCCAGCTCACCCGCCGGACAGGGCGCTGGAAACACCATATATTTT; cdr3_aa: CASSPAGQGAGNTIYF
v_call: TRBV19; d_call: -; j_call: TRBJ1-2; clone_size: -; cdr3_nt: TGTGCCAGTACCTCCGGGGGGTACGATTCTAACTATGGCTACACCTTC; cdr3_aa: CASTSGGYDSNYGYTF
v_call: TRBV12-3/TRBV12-4; d_call: -; j_call: TRBJ2-1; clone_size: -; cdr3_nt: TGTGCCAGCAGCAAACCAGGGTTTACGTTCTTC; cdr3_aa: CASSKPGFTFF
v_call: TRBV24-1; d_call: TRBD1; j_call: TRBJ1-5; clone_size: -; cdr3_nt: TGTGCCACCAGTGTCGCCGGGACAGCATTGGCCAATCAGCCCCAGCATTTT; cdr3_aa: CATSVAGTALANQPQHF
v_call: TRBV5-4; d_call: -; j_call: TRBJ1-1; clone_size: -; cdr3_nt: TGTGCCAGCAGCTTGCAGGGGCAGAACACTGAAGCTTTCTTT; cdr3_aa: CASSLQGQNTEAFF
v_call: TRBV5-5; d_call: TRBD1; j_call: TRBJ2-1; clone_size: few; cdr3_nt: TGTGCCAGCAGCGATACGACAGGGGGCGCTGAGCAGTTCTTC; cdr3_aa: CASSDTTGGAEQFF